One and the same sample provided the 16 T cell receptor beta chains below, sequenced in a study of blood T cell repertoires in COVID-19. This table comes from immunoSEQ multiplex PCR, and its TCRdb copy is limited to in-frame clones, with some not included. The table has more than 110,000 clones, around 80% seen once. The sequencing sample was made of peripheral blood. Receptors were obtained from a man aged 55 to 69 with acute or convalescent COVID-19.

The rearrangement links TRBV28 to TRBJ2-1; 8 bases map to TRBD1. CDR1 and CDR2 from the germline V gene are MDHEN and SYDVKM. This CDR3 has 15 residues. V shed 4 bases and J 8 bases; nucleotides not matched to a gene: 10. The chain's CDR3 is CASSSGGPKSYEQFF. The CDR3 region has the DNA TGTGCCAGCAGTTCAGGGGGCCCCAAGAGTTATGAGCAGTTCTTC.

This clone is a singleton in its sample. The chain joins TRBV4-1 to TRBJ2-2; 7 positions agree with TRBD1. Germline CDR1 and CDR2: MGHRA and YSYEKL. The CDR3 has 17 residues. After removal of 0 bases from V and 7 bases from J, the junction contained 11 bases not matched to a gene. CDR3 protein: CASSQEKRQGGNGELFF. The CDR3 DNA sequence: TGCGCCAGCAGCCAAGAAAAGAGACAGGGTGGGAACGGGGAGCTGTTTTTT.

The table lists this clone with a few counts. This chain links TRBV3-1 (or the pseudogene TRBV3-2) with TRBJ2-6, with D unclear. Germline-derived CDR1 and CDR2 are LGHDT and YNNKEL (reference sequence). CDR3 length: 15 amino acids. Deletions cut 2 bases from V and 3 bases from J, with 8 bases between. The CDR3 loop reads CASSQRTVGANVLTF. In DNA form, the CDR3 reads TGTGCCAGCAGCCAAAGAACAGTTGGGGCCAACGTCCTGACTTTC.

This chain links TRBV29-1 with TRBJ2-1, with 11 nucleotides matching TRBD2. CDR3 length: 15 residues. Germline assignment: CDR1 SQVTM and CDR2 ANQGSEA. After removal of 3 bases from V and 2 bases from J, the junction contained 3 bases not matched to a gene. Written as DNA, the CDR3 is TGCAGCGTTGAGATAGCGGGGGGGACCTACAATGAGCAGTTCTTC. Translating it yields CSVEIAGGTYNEQFF.

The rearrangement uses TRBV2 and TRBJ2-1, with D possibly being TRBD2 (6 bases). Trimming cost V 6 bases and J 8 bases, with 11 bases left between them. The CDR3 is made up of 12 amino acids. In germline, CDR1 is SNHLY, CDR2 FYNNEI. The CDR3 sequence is CASRGRRDEQFF. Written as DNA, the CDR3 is TGTGCCAGCAGGGGGAGGCGGGATGAGCAGTTCTTC.

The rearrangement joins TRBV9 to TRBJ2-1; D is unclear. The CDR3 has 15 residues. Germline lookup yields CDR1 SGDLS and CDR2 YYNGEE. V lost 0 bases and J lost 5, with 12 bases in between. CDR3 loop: CASSVDGSVNNEQFF. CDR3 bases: TGTGCCAGCAGCGTAGACGGTTCTGTTAACAATGAGCAGTTCTTC.

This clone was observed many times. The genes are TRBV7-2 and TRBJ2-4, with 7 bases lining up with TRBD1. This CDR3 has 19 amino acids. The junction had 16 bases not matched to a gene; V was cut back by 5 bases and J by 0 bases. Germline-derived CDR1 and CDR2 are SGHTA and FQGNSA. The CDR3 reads CASSDLPLDRDVAKNIQYF. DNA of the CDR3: TGTGCCAGCAGCGACCTCCCGCTCGACAGGGACGTAGCCAAAAACATTCAGTACTTC.

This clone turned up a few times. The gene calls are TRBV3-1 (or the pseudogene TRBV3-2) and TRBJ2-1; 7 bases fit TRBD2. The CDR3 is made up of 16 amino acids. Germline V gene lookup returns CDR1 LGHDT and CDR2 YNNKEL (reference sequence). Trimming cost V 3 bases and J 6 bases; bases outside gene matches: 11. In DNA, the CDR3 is TGTGCCAGCAGCCATTGGGGGGGGAGGCACCCCAATGAGCAGTTCTTC. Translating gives CASSHWGGRHPNEQFF.

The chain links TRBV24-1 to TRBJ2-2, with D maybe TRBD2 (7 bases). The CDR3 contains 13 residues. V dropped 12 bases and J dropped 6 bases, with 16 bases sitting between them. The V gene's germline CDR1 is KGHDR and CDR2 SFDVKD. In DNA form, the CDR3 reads TGTGCCGCTGGGAGGGGGGCACCCGGGGAGCTGTTTTTT. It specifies CAAGRGAPGELFF.

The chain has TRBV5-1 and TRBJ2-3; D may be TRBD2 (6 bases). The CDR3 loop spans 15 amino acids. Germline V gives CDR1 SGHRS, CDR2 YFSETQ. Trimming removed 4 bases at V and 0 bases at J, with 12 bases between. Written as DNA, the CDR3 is TGCGCCAGCAGCCCCTCACTAGCTAGCACAGATACGCAGTATTTT. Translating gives CASSPSLASTDTQYF.

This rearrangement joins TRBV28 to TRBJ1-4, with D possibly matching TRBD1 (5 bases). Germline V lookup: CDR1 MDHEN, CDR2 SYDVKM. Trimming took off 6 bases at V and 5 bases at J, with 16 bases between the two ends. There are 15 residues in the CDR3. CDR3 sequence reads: CASRSRQSYNEKLFF. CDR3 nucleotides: TGTGCCAGCAGGTCACGACAGTCCTACAATGAAAAACTGTTTTTT.

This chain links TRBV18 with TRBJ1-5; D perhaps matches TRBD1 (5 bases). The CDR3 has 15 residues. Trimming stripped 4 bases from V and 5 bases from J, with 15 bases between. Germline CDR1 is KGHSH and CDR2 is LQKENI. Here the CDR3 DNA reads TGTGCCAGCTCACAGGTTTCAGGGAAAGATCAGCCCCAGCATTTT. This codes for CASSQVSGKDQPQHF.

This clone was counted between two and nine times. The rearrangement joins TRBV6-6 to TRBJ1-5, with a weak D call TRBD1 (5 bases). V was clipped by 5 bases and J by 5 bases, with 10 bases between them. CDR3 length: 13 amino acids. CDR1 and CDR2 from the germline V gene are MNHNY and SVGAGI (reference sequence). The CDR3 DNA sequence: TGTGCCAGCAGTCCCGACAGTGATCAGCCCCAGCATTTT. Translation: CASSPDSDQPQHF.

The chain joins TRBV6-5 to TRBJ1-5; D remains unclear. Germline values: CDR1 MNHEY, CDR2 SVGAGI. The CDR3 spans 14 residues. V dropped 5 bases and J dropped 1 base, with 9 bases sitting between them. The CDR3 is CASSPEISNQPQHF. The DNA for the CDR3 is TGTGCCAGCAGTCCGGAGATAAGCAATCAGCCCCAGCATTTT.

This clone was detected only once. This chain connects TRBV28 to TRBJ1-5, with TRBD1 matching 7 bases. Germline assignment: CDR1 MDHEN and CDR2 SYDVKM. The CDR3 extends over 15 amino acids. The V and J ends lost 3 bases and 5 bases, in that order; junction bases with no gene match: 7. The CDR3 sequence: CASSLPTGKYQPQHF. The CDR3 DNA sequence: TGTGCCAGCAGTTTGCCGACAGGGAAATATCAGCCCCAGCATTTT. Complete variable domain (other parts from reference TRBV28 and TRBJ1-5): DVKVTQSSRYLVKRTGEKVFLECVQDMDHENMFWYRQDPGLGLRLIYFSYDVKMKEKGDIPEGYSVSREKKERFSLILESASTNQTSMYLCASSLPTGKYQPQHFGDGTRLSIL.

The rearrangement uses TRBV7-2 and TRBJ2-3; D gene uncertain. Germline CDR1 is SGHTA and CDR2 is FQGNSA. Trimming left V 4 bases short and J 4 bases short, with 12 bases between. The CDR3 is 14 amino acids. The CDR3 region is CASSSPGQSDTQYF. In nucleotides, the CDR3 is TGTGCCAGCAGCTCACCTGGGCAGTCAGATACGCAGTATTTT.